This T cell receptor beta chain emerged from a study of response to subunit inactivated influenza vaccine. Germline assignment: CDR1 LNHNV and CDR2 YYDKDF (reference sequence). This CDR3 region has 16 residues. Trimming shortened V by 5 bases and J by 4 bases, and 19 bases separated the two germline ends. This clonotype showed up just a few times. TCRdb re-analysed the RT-PCR reads in MiXCR, keeping a single row per CDR3 protein. The data hold hundreds of thousands of distinct CDR3 sequences, with around 15% observed a single time. The sequence derives from a man over 45 who received an inactivated influenza vaccine. The rearrangement joins TRBV15 to TRBJ2-3, with D possibly being TRBD1 or TRBD2 (5 bases each). The specimen comprised PBMCs from blood, sampled 14 to 15 days before vaccination. The CDR3 bases are TGTGCCACCAGCGACCGGGACGACTCGCCCGCAGATACGCAGTATTTT. This gives the protein CATSDRDDSPADTQYF.